This T cell receptor (beta chain) was captured by sequencing in a study of cytomegalovirus exposure and HLA in healthy donors. General study points: Prior analysis indicated that the majority of TCR beta V segments exhibited productivity approximately 87% or approximately 30% of the time. Accurate prediction of HLA-A and HLA-B alleles (for most subjects) was reportedly achieved from TCR beta sequences. Later on, analysis showed that most CMV-associated TCR beta chains appeared to be HLA-restricted. Other equally common chains were less clonally expanded than HLA-associated TCR beta chains, a later analysis showed.

PCR involved 60 Vbeta and 13 Jbeta primers. TCRdb's copy holds only in-frame clones and misses some; the assay was immunoSEQ multiplex PCR. The table for this sample gives under 200,000 clones. With 2 bases removed from V and 3 bases from J, the gap between germline ends came to 8 bases. Germline values: CDR1 LGHNA, CDR2 YNFKEQ. CDR3 length: 13 residues. Comment on this clone: What it binds is not known.

Specimen: PBMCs. The chain uses TRBV4-2 and TRBJ2-7, with D uncertain. This clonotype was obtained from a man younger than 45 in good health and CMV-seronegative. The CDR3 DNA reads as TGTGCCAGCAGCCAACCGACTCGCTACGAGCAGTACTTC. It specifies CASSQPTRYEQYF.